A single sample is the source of the 10 T cell receptor beta chains below, sequenced in a study of blood T cell repertoires in COVID-19. Clones were read by immunoSEQ multiplex PCR, and TCRdb kept only the in-frame ones, dropping some. The table has under 250,000 clones, about nine tenths seen once. Material: peripheral blood. These receptors came from a man aged 35 to 55 with acute or convalescent COVID-19.

The gene calls are TRBV2 and TRBJ2-5, with TRBD2 identical over 8 bases. The CDR3 runs to 15 residues. V lost 4 bases and J lost 4; bases outside the gene matches: 8. Per germline, CDR1 SNHLY and CDR2 FYNNEI. The CDR3 loop reads CASSGSRGGVETQYF. The CDR3 bases are TGTGCCAGCAGTGGATCTCGGGGGGGCGTAGAGACCCAGTACTTC.

The rearrangement links TRBV27 to TRBJ2-7, with 8 bases lining up with TRBD1. The CDR3 consists of 14 residues. Looked up from germline, CDR1 is MNHEY and CDR2 is SMNVEV (reference sequence). J was trimmed by 5 bases and V by 6 bases; bases with no gene match: 9. CDR3: CASRGQGAIHEQYF. The CDR3 DNA follows: TGTGCCAGCAGGGGGCAGGGGGCGATCCACGAGCAGTACTTC.

About this clone: Other DNA sequences of this sample code for an identical CDR3. The CDR3, as DNA: TGTGCCAGCAGTTTTAGGGGCTACGAGCAGTACTTC. It translates to CASSFRGYEQYF. This chain joins TRBV12-3 or TRBV12-4 and TRBJ2-7, with D tentatively TRBD1 (5 bases). V was clipped by 3 bases and J by 3 bases, with 6 bases between them. The CDR3 contains 12 residues.

This chain uses TRBV20-1 with TRBJ1-4; the D is unclear. Germline V CDR1 and CDR2: DFQATT, SNEGSKA (reference sequence). The CDR3 totals 10 residues. The V end lost 2 bases, the J end lost 10 bases, and 5 bases lay between the germline ends. This CDR3 is CSARFGKLFF. The CDR3 coding sequence is TGCAGTGCTAGATTCGGAAAACTGTTTTTT.

This chain's CDR3 is CASSPGGGYEQYF. Written as DNA, the CDR3 is TGTGCCAGCAGCCCGGGCGGAGGGTACGAGCAGTACTTC. V and J are TRBV14 and TRBJ2-7; weak D call: TRBD2 (6 bases). Trimming shortened V by 4 bases and J by 4 bases, and 11 bases separated the two germline ends. Germline CDR1 and CDR2: SGHDN and FVKESK. The CDR3 runs to 13 residues.

This clone appeared once. This chain links TRBV5-1 with TRBJ1-1; the D gene is possibly TRBD1 (6 bases). Germline lookup yields CDR1 SGHRS and CDR2 YFSETQ. The length of the CDR3 is 16 residues. The V gene lost 2 bases and the J gene lost 4 bases, with 18 bases spanning the gap. CDR3 nucleotide sequence: TGCGCCAGCAGCTTAGGTTCCAGGGGCCGGGTCACTGAAGCTTTCTTT. Its protein is CASSLGSRGRVTEAFF.

This rearrangement joins TRBV12-3 or TRBV12-4 to TRBJ1-2; 7 bases are shared with TRBD1. The CDR3 runs to 12 residues. V dropped 5 bases and J dropped 8; count of bases not matched to a gene: 5. The CDR3 here is CASSGPDRGYTF. The CDR3 coding sequence is TGTGCCAGCAGTGGCCCGGACAGGGGCTACACCTTC.

V and J are TRBV5-6 and TRBJ1-6; D perhaps matches TRBD1 (6 bases). This CDR3 has 18 residues. With 0 bases removed from V and 6 bases from J, the gap between germline ends came to 19 bases. The germline V gene encodes CDR1 SGHDT and CDR2 YYEEEE. The CDR3 protein is CASSLAKGGLSVNSPLHF. CDR3 coding DNA: TGTGCCAGCAGCTTGGCCAAGGGGGGGTTATCCGTTAATTCACCCCTCCACTTT.

V usage is TRBV5-4 and J usage is TRBJ2-1; 10 positions match TRBD2. The CDR3 has 17 amino acids. With 0 bases clipped from V and 5 bases from J, the junction kept 8 bases outside the gene matches. Germline V CDR1 and CDR2: SGHNT, YYREEE (reference sequence). CDR3 bases: TGTGCCAGCAGCTTGGGGAGCGGACTAGCGGCGAACAATGAGCAGTTCTTC. It translates to CASSLGSGLAANNEQFF.

With regard to this clone: The same CDR3 also results from other DNA sequences found in this sample. The chain recombines TRBV6-5 with TRBJ2-3; maybe TRBD1 (6 bases). With 1 base removed from V and 2 bases from J, the gap between germline ends came to 10 bases. CDR1 and CDR2 from the germline V gene are MNHEY and SVGAGI. The CDR3 consists of 15 residues. CDR3 nucleotide sequence: TGTGCCAGCAGTTACTTGGGACAACCCACAGATACGCAGTATTTT. It yields the protein CASSYLGQPTDTQYF.